One and the same sample provided the 28 T cell receptor beta chains below, sequenced in a study of long-term antiretroviral therapy in people with HIV. Researchers ran immunoSEQ v3.0 at survey level. Assay: immunoSEQ multiplex PCR; the TCRdb copy retains only in-frame clones and omits some. Here the sample spans 28,000 or so clones, roughly 78% being singletons. The input for sequencing was unsorted PBMCs, taken 1.5 years before starting antiretroviral therapy. All receptors come from a man aged 18 to 29 with HIV.

This clone was detected once. The chain links TRBV12-5 to TRBJ2-1; TRBD1 aligns across 8 bases. Germline-derived CDR1 and CDR2 are LGHNT and FRNRAP. This CDR3 is 15 amino acids long. V dropped 2 bases and J dropped 8; count of bases not matched to a gene: 8. Here the CDR3 DNA reads TGTGCTAGTGGTTTGTCCTGGGACAGGAGCCATGAGCAGTTCTTC. Residues: CASGLSWDRSHEQFF.

The chain links TRBV10-3 to TRBJ2-2; 9 nucleotides line up with TRBD1. V lost 10 bases to trimming and J lost 5 bases; unmatched junction nucleotides: 8. CDR1 and CDR2 (germline): ENHRY, SYGVKD. This CDR3 comprises 14 residues. The chain's CDR3 is CATGTGLETGELFF. The CDR3 DNA sequence: TGTGCCACCGGGACAGGGTTGGAGACCGGGGAGCTGTTTTTT.

The chain employs TRBV5-8 and TRBJ2-3; no clear D. The CDR3 covers 13 residues. V lost 0 bases to trimming and J lost 0 bases, with 2 bases between them. Germline V gene sequence: CDR1 SGHTS, CDR2 YDEGEE. The CDR3 region has the DNA TGTGCCAGCAGCTTGGGGAGCACAGATACGCAGTATTTT. It yields the protein CASSLGSTDTQYF.

The gene calls are TRBV19 and TRBJ2-7; D is perhaps TRBD2 (6 bases). The ends were cut back, 7 bases at V and 2 bases at J, with 21 bases in the middle. The CDR3 runs to 16 residues. Germline CDR1 is LNHDA and CDR2 is SQIVND (reference sequence). The CDR3 sequence is CASTRGGGNPPYEQYF. The CDR3 nucleotides read TGTGCCAGTACCCGGGGAGGTGGGAACCCACCCTACGAGCAGTACTTC.

The chain links TRBV6-5 to TRBJ2-5; D may be TRBD1 (6 bases). CDR1 is MNHEY, CDR2 SVGAGI, per germline. The V end was cut by 5 bases, the J end by 7 bases, with 14 bases between. There are 13 residues in the CDR3. The CDR3 spells CASSVGSRGTQYF. Here the CDR3 DNA reads TGTGCCAGCAGTGTAGGATCCAGGGGGACCCAGTACTTC.

The V gene is TRBV5-5, the J gene TRBJ1-2; D uncertain. The length of the CDR3 is 17 residues. The germline V gene encodes CDR1 SGHKS and CDR2 YYEKEE (reference sequence). V lost 1 base and J lost 0, with 16 bases in between. CDR3 loop: CASSLPGSAFANYGYTF. CDR3 nucleotide sequence: TGTGCCAGCAGCTTGCCCGGCAGCGCCTTTGCTAACTATGGCTACACCTTC.

This clone was seen a few times. The V gene is TRBV4-2, the J gene TRBJ2-7; D is possibly TRBD1 or TRBD2 (5 bases each). The CDR3 length is 15 residues. Germline assignment: CDR1 LGHNA and CDR2 YNFKEQ. Trimming left V 1 base short and J 6 bases short, with 16 bases between. CDR3 region: CASSQGLPQGAEQYF. As DNA, the CDR3 is TGTGCCAGCAGCCAAGGTCTCCCTCAGGGAGCCGAGCAGTACTTC.

This clone was picked up one time. V gene TRBV7-9 combines with J gene TRBJ1-1, with a possible D match to TRBD1 (6 bases). The CDR3 contains 14 residues. V was clipped by 2 bases and J by 6 bases, with 13 bases between them. CDR1 and CDR2 (germline): SEHNR, FQNEAQ (reference sequence). The CDR3 reads CASSLTGLGAEAFF. Here the CDR3 DNA reads TGTGCCAGCAGCTTAACAGGGTTGGGGGCTGAAGCTTTCTTT.

The chain couples TRBV13 to TRBJ1-4; TRBD1 might be the D (6 bases). V was shortened by 4 bases and J by 5 bases, with 17 bases between the two germline ends. Germline V gene data show CDR1 as PRHDT and CDR2 as FYEKMQ (reference sequence). The CDR3 contains 16 residues. The CDR3, as DNA: TGTGCCAGCAGCTGGAACACGGACAGAGAGAATGAAAAACTGTTTTTT. This translates into CASSWNTDRENEKLFF.

This chain joins TRBV28 and TRBJ1-5; maybe TRBD1 (5 bases). The CDR3 totals 14 residues. Trimming shortened V by 7 bases and J by 4 bases, and 14 bases separated the two germline ends. Germline lookup yields CDR1 MDHEN and CDR2 SYDVKM. CDR3 DNA sequence: TGTGCCAGCACGGGACCCCCTGGGAATCAGCCCCAGCATTTT. Its protein is CASTGPPGNQPQHF.

The chain combines TRBV29-1 with TRBJ2-7; D unresolved. Per germline, CDR1 SQVTM and CDR2 ANQGSEA. With 2 bases removed from V and 0 bases from J, the gap between germline ends came to 14 bases. CDR3 length: 15 residues. The CDR3 bases are TGCAGCGTTGAACCACTGAACCGGAACTCCTACGAGCAGTACTTC. As protein: CSVEPLNRNSYEQYF.

This rearrangement joins TRBV4-1 to TRBJ1-1, with 9 bases identical to TRBD1. The V gene end was trimmed by 3 bases and the J gene end by 5 bases; junction bases not matched to a gene: 7. The germline V gene encodes CDR1 MGHRA and CDR2 YSYEKL. There are 15 residues in the CDR3. For the CDR3, the DNA is TGCGCCAGCAGCCAGAGGGGACAGGGCTGGACTGAAGCTTTCTTT. Protein: CASSQRGQGWTEAFF.

The chain couples TRBV5-1 to TRBJ1-5; no firm D call. Germline V gene sequence: CDR1 SGHRS, CDR2 YFSETQ. With 0 bases removed from V and 2 bases from J, the gap between germline ends came to 9 bases. CDR3 length: 15 residues. CDR3 DNA sequence: TGCGCCAGCAGCTTGGATGGGGTAGGCAATCAGCCCCAGCATTTT. Translated: CASSLDGVGNQPQHF.

This clone was counted only a few times. This chain joins TRBV4-1 and TRBJ1-2; 8 bases fit TRBD1. The CDR3 contains 15 residues. Trimming at V came to 0 bases and at J to 8 bases, leaving 8 bases not matched to a gene. Germline-derived CDR1 and CDR2 are MGHRA and YSYEKL. This CDR3 reads CASSQDPQGAGGYTF. CDR3 DNA: TGCGCCAGCAGCCAAGATCCCCAGGGGGCTGGGGGCTACACCTTC.

The CDR3 sequence: CASSMDLNQPQHF. In DNA form, the CDR3 reads TGTGCCAGCAGCATGGACCTAAATCAGCCCCAGCATTTT. The V call is TRBV27, the J call TRBJ1-5; D ambiguous. Between the trimmed V and J ends, which lost 6 bases and 4 bases, there was a span of 10 bases. The CDR3 extends over 13 amino acids. Germline assignment: CDR1 MNHEY and CDR2 SMNVEV (reference sequence).

The chain is built from TRBV2 and TRBJ1-1; D uncertain. The length of the CDR3 is 11 residues. V shed 5 bases and J shed 5 bases, with 6 bases lying between them. CDR1 is SNHLY, CDR2 FYNNEI, per germline. The chain's CDR3 is CASSRATEAFF. As DNA, the CDR3 is TGTGCCAGCAGTCGGGCAACTGAAGCTTTCTTT.

The chain couples TRBV5-4 to TRBJ2-1, with D possibly being TRBD1 or TRBD2 (6 bases each). Trimming took off 4 bases at V and 4 bases at J, with 12 bases between the two ends. The germline V gene encodes CDR1 SGHNT and CDR2 YYREEE (reference sequence). The CDR3 loop spans 14 amino acids. CDR3 bases: TGTGCCAGCAGCCTGGAGGGGGGTTACAATGAGCAGTTCTTC. It specifies CASSLEGGYNEQFF.

The chain is built from TRBV21-1 and TRBJ1-5. TRBV21-1 is shown as a pseudogene. The CDR3 consists of 17 residues. The DNA for the CDR3 is TGTGCCAGCAGCAAATACGGGGGGCAGGGGGACAATCAGCCCCAGCATTTT. It codes for CASSKYGGQGDNQPQHF.

This chain connects TRBV2 to TRBJ2-7, with 8 positions matching TRBD2. This CDR3 is built from 14 residues. The germline gives CDR1 SNHLY, CDR2 FYNNEI. The J segment lost 7 bases and the V segment lost 6 bases, leaving 11 bases of the junction unmatched. The CDR3 loop reads CASRPGGPREEQYF. The CDR3 DNA is TGTGCCAGCAGACCGGGAGGGCCCAGAGAAGAGCAGTACTTC.

This rearrangement joins TRBV7-2 to TRBJ1-2, with TRBD1 matching 7 bases. With V trimmed by 5 bases and J by 5 bases, 8 bases remained unmatched. Germline V gives CDR1 SGHTA, CDR2 FQGNSA. This CDR3 has 14 amino acids. CDR3 in amino acids: CASSPSGTAYGYTF. The CDR3 DNA sequence: TGTGCCAGCAGCCCCTCCGGGACAGCTTATGGCTACACCTTC.

This sequence joins TRBV5-6 and TRBJ1-5, with D perhaps matching TRBD1 (5 bases). This CDR3 is built from 14 residues. The V gene's germline CDR1 is SGHDT and CDR2 YYEEEE. The CDR3 is CATNHGGSNQPQHF. CDR3 in DNA: TGTGCAACAAATCACGGGGGTAGCAATCAGCCCCAGCATTTT.

The V gene is TRBV4-1, the J gene TRBJ2-3; 7 bases are shared with TRBD1. CDR1 is MGHRA, CDR2 YSYEKL, per germline. V dropped 2 bases and J dropped 0; count of bases not matched to a gene: 14. This CDR3 spans 19 amino acids. In DNA, the CDR3 is TGCGCCAGCAGCCAACCGACAGGGCTACCCCCGCTCAGCACAGATACGCAGTATTTT. It codes for CASSQPTGLPPLSTDTQYF.

V and J are TRBV30 and TRBJ1-4; the D is unclear. The CDR3 length is 16 residues. Trimming stripped 1 base from V and 7 bases from J, with 19 bases between. CDR1 and CDR2 (germline): GTSNPN, SVGIG (reference sequence). In DNA, the CDR3 is TGTGCCTGGAGTGCGCCCCCTGGTCGTGCCCTTGAAAAACTGTTTTTT. Protein product: CAWSAPPGRALEKLFF.

The chain recombines TRBV19 with TRBJ2-3, with D possibly matching TRBD2 (5 bases). The CDR3 contains 13 residues. V shed 9 bases and J shed 2 bases, with 12 bases lying between them. From germline, CDR1 is LNHDA and CDR2 SQIVND (reference sequence). The CDR3 nucleotides read TGTGCCAGCGAGGGCCTGGCCACAGATACGCAGTATTTT. Translated, it gives CASEGLATDTQYF.

The gene calls are TRBV19 and TRBJ2-2, with TRBD1 matching 7 bases. Germline V gene data show CDR1 as LNHDA and CDR2 as SQIVND (reference sequence). The CDR3 loop spans 16 amino acids. The trim removed 8 bases at V and 1 base at J, leaving 10 bases unmatched. CDR3 sequence: CASGDGWTGNTGELFF. The CDR3 DNA is TGTGCCAGTGGGGATGGGTGGACAGGGAACACCGGGGAGCTGTTTTTT.

Only one count was recorded for this clone. This rearrangement joins TRBV10-3 to TRBJ2-7; unclear D gene. This CDR3 has 15 amino acids. Germline lookup yields CDR1 ENHRY and CDR2 SYGVKD. Trimming removed 5 bases at V and 0 bases at J, with 14 bases between. The CDR3 nucleotides read TGTGCCATCAGTCGGTTTATCACAGACTCCTACGAGCAGTACTTC. This translates into CAISRFITDSYEQYF.

This clone showed up just once. The J gene is TRBJ2-5, the V gene TRBV18; D gene ambiguous. The CDR3 consists of 12 residues. In germline, CDR1 is KGHSH, CDR2 LQKENI. Trimming cost V 6 bases and J 5 bases, with 10 bases left between them. CDR3 sequence reads: CASSPSGETQYF. The CDR3, as DNA: TGTGCCAGCTCTCCCAGTGGGGAGACCCAGTACTTC. Full variable domain (rest looked up from reference TRBV18 and TRBJ2-5): NAGVMQNPRHLVRRRGQEARLRCSPMKGHSHVYWYRQLPEEGLKFMVYLQKENIIDESGMPKERFSAEFPKEGPSILRIQQVVRGDSAAYFCASSPSGETQYFGPGTRLLVL.

The rearrangement joins TRBV7-9 to TRBJ2-1, with 9 bases fitting TRBD1. This CDR3 contains 17 residues. CDR1 and CDR2 from the germline V gene are SEHNR and FQNEAQ (reference sequence). V lost 5 bases to trimming and J lost 4 bases; unmatched junction nucleotides: 12. The CDR3 here is CASSDGITGGLYNEQFF. The CDR3 bases are TGTGCCAGCAGCGATGGGATCACAGGGGGCTTATACAATGAGCAGTTCTTC.